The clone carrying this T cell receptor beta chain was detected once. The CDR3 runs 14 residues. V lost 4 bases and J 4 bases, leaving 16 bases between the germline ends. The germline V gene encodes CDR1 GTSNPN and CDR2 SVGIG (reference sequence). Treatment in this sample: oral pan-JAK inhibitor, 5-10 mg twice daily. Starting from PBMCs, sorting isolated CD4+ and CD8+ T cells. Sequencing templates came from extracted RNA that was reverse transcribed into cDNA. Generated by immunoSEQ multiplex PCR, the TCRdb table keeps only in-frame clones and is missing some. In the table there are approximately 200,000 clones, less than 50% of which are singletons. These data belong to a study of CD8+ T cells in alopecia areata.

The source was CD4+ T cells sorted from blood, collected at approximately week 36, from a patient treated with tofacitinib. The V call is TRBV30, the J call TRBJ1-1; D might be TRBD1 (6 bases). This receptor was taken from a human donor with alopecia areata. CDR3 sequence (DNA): TGTGCCTGGAATCCGACAGGTCGAGGCACTGAAGCTTTCTTT. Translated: CAWNPTGRGTEAFF.